This TCR beta chain was sequenced for a study of blood T cells in healthy people across ages. A second PCR, run for roughly 7 to 11 cycles, used a sample-barcoded 5' primer plus a J-beta primer mix. TCRdb fed the 5' RACE reads into MiXCR, producing one record per CDR3 protein. Of around 820,000 distinct CDR3 sequences listed, 25% were seen once; the top ten hold approximately 3.7%. The table lists this clonotype with a few counts. The junction differs from germline at one of its ends, possibly a read error. In addition, the sample was reused for a study of T cells of mothers and their children.

This sequence was found in a boy between 10 and 17 years old in good health. The sequencing input was blood.

CDR3 residues: CASSLETGGEFF. The CDR3 nucleotides read TGCGCCAGCAGCTTGGAAACAGGGGGAGAGTTCTTC. The chain joins TRBV5-1 to TRBJ2-5; 8 nucleotides agree with TRBD1. This CDR3 has 12 amino acids. Looked up from germline, CDR1 is SGHRS and CDR2 is YFSETQ.